These 3 T cell receptor beta chains were sequenced from one sample in a study of early T cells in non-severe SARS-CoV-2 infection. MiXCR was run by TCRdb on the 5' RACE reads, yielding one entry per CDR3 protein. The table records about 28,000 distinct CDR3 sequences, about 4.5% of them present only once. The specimen was whole blood, collected at baseline. Receptors were obtained from an adult who was a healthcare worker with PCR-confirmed SARS-CoV-2 infection or an uninfected control (not recorded which).

This clonotype was seen at least ten times. V usage is TRBV12-3 or TRBV12-4 and J usage is TRBJ2-7; 7 bases map to TRBD1. Unmatched junction bases numbered 4, after V lost 8 bases and J lost 3 bases. This CDR3 is 12 amino acids long. The CDR3 sequence: CASGGQLYEQYF. The DNA for the CDR3 is TGTGCCAGCGGGGGACAGCTCTACGAGCAGTACTTC.

The chain uses TRBV6-5 and TRBJ1-4, with 9 bases fitting TRBD1. Trimming cost V 6 bases and J 7 bases; bases outside gene matches: 6. Germline V CDR1 and CDR2: MNHEY, SVGAGI. The length of the CDR3 is 14 residues. CDR3 nucleotides: TGTGCCAGCAGATCGGGACAGGGAAGTGAAAAACTGTTTTTT. This gives the protein CASRSGQGSEKLFF.

This clonotype was seen a handful of times. V is TRBV5-1 and J is TRBJ2-2; D gene unclear. CDR1 SGHRS and CDR2 YFSETQ come from the germline V gene. V dropped 0 bases and J dropped 2 bases, with 8 bases sitting between them. The CDR3 sequence is 15 residues long. CDR3 DNA sequence: TGCGCCAGCAGCTTGGCCCCCCCAAACACCGGGGAGCTGTTTTTT. It encodes CASSLAPPNTGELFF.